This T cell receptor (beta chain) is from a study of OX40 agonist ivuxolimab in advanced cancers. Produced via immunoSEQ multiplex PCR; TCRdb's table is partial and in-frame only. The table has 45,000 to 65,000 clones, 80% to 90% seen once; the top ten hold more than 13%. The V end was cut by 5 bases, the J end by 7 bases, with 24 bases between. This CDR3 has 16 residues. In germline, CDR1 is LNHNV, CDR2 YYDKDF (reference sequence). V and J are TRBV15 and TRBJ2-7, with D possibly TRBD2 on 6 matching bases. The TCR originated in an adult with an advanced solid tumor such as melanoma, head and neck, liver or kidney cancer. Source: CD4+ or CD8+ T cells sorted from blood, taken in a trial of the OX40 agonist ivuxolimab. CDR3 DNA sequence: TGTGCCACCAGCGAAGAGCCAACCGGGACTTATGGGGAGCAGTACTTC. This translates into CATSEEPTGTYGEQYF.